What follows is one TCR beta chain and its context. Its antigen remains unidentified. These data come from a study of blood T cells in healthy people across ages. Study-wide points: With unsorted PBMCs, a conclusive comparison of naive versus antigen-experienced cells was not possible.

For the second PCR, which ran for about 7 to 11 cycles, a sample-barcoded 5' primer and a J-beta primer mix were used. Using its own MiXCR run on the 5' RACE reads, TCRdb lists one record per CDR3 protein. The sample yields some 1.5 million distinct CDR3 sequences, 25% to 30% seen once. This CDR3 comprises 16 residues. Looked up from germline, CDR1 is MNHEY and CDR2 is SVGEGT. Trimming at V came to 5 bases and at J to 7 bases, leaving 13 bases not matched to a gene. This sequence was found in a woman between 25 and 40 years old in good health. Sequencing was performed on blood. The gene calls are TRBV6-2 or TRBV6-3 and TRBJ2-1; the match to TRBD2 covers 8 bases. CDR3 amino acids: CASSHTSWLAGNEQFF. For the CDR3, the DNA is TGTGCCAGCAGTCATACGTCTTGGCTAGCGGGTAATGAGCAGTTCTTC.